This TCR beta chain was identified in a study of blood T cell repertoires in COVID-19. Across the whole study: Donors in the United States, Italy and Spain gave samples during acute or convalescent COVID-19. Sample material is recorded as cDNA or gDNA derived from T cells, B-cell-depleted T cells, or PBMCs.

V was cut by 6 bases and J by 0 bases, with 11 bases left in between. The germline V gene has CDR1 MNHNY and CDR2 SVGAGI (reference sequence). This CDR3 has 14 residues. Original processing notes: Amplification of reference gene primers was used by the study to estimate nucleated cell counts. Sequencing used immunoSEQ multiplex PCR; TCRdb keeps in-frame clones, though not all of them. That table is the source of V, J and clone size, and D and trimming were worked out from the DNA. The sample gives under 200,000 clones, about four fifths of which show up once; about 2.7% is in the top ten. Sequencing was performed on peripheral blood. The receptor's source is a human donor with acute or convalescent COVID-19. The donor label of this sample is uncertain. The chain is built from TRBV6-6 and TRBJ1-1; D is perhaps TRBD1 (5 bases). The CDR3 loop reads CASRTGGMNTEAFF. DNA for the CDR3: TGTGCCAGCAGGACGGGGGGGATGAACACTGAAGCTTTCTTT.